This T cell receptor beta chain was obtained from a study of shared clonotypes between healthy human individuals. Notes on the study in general: Having only a few donors restricted how much genetic and exposure-history diversity was captured.

A remark on this clone: Its antigen is not identified.

The germline CDR1 and CDR2 sequences are GTSNPN and SVGIG (reference sequence). There are 13 residues in the CDR3. Measured with immunoSEQ multiplex PCR; TCRdb has only the in-frame clones, and not every one. This table has 550,000 to 700,000 clones, 73% appearing once. The rearrangement uses TRBV30 and TRBJ2-7; 12 nucleotides agree with TRBD2. Sequencing used memory CD4+ T cells sorted from blood. The sample's subset: CD45RA-negative fraction. The receptor was derived from a woman in her thirties in good health. The CDR3 sequence: CASLAGGKNEQYF. Here the CDR3 DNA reads TGTGCATCCCTAGCGGGAGGGAAGAACGAGCAGTACTTC.